This T cell receptor (beta chain) was found in a study of T cell responses to AZD1222 COVID-19 vaccine (dated by TCRdb to 2020 to 2023). The study in broad terms: TCR sequencing was performed for 230 to 250 trial participants, of whom roughly 200 were given two doses of AZD1222 and approximately 25 were given two doses of MenACWY control vaccine. Enrollment into the trials was organized by age into subgroups of 18-55, 56-69 and 70-plus years, and those subgroups contained around 150, 28 and 57 TCR-sequenced participants, respectively. The study at large found these results: Nearly half of unique spike-specific TCRs reportedly recognized epitopes outside regions mutated in the B.1.351 and B.1.1.7 variants. No day 14 peak-response samples were available, so repertoires were characterized only after the peak T cell response. The vaccine-associated CD4 TCRs covered the entire spike protein, and the dominant responses fell in regions 160-218 and 743-854. Participants were mostly white British, with more females than males. The authors suggested clonal diversity may have been underestimated. The 56-69-year group was small, and its depth increase did not reach significance, likely because of low power. A significant rise in spike-specific TCR breadth and depth was observed after two AZD1222 doses relative to day 0 and relative to MenACWY recipients. Conclusions about previously exposed vaccinees are limited because only six or seven AZD1222 recipients were SARS-CoV-2 seropositive at baseline.

The CDR3 regions of human TCRbeta chains were analyzed by immunosequencing. As for how the authors treated the data: TCRs in the repertoires were compared against a reference library of SARS-CoV-2-specific TCRs that had been generated with the MIRA antigen-specificity platform. Breadth was defined as the fraction of unique TCRs that were SARS-CoV-2-associated, and depth was defined as the fraction of total T cells that were SARS-CoV-2-associated. Each spike-specific TCR was assigned to its reactive spike region and to a CD4 or CD8 class using the MIRA data. Log10-transformed breadth and depth values were compared by one-way ANOVA with Sidak's multiple comparisons tests. What TCRdb holds here is the immuneACCESS table cut down to in-frame rearrangements. Part of the clones is not present; checked against another copy, under half of the missing clones reflect an unresolved V gene, and the others are unexplained. That table furnishes V, J and clone size, whereas the DNA furnished D and trimming. Here the sample has 60,000 to 80,000 clones; roughly 80% occur a single time. Jointly, the top ten make up 45% to 50% of the sample.

Note on this clone: What this receptor recognizes is not known. Base qualities are not recorded, but no much larger clone differs from it by a single base.

The time point label of this sample denotes: about 28 days (+/-7) after the second vaccine dose. AZD1222 recipients given second doses at about 4 weeks or at about 12 weeks were pooled, since spike-specific TCR depth and breadth were not found to differ between the two schedules. The vaccinee samples were drawn from two UK trials, COV001 and COV002, one of which was a single-blind randomized controlled phase 2/3 trial testing AZD1222 (ChAdOx1 nCoV-19) in healthy adults. For TCRbeta chain sequencing, PBMC samples were collected from trial participants at day 0 and at day 28 after the second dose. CDR1 is given as SEHNR and CDR2 as FQNEAQ, both from the germline V gene (reference sequence). Germline trimming: 2 bases from V, 10 bases from J; junction bases outside gene matches: 9. The cysteine opens and the phenylalanine closes a CDR3 of 16 amino acids. The read is trimmed to its CDR3 DNA, 48 bases read in frame from base 1.

Recombination joined TRBV7-9 with TRBJ1-6; 9 middle bases align to TRBD1. The material was peripheral blood, obtained 28 days after the second AZD1222 dose. This sequence was found in an adult who received the AZD1222 COVID-19 vaccine. The encoded CDR3 is CASSLTGTGTQSPLHF. The DNA is TGTGCCAGCAGCTTAACTGGGACAGGGACACAATCACCCCTCCACTTT.